A single sample is the source of the 32 T cell receptor beta chains below, sequenced in a study of T cell responses to AZD1222 COVID-19 vaccine. Assay used: immunoSEQ multiplex PCR; TCRdb lists only in-frame clones, some missing. This sample yields 140,000 to 150,000 clones, of which under 95% are seen a single time; about 3% belongs to the top ten. The sample consisted of peripheral blood, taken on day 0 of MenACWY control vaccination. The receptors originated from an adult in good health.

The chain employs TRBV27 and TRBJ2-7, with unresolved D. CDR1 and CDR2 (germline): MNHEY, SMNVEV (reference sequence). Trimming cost V 3 bases and J 2 bases, with 8 bases left between them. The CDR3 contains 13 residues. Written as DNA, the CDR3 is TGTGCCAGCAGTTTTGGCGGCACCTACGAGCAGTACTTC. It specifies CASSFGGTYEQYF.

Here the CDR3 reads CASSTRRGGSNQPQHF. In DNA, the CDR3 is TGTGCCAGCAGCACACGACGTGGGGGTAGCAATCAGCCCCAGCATTTT. This chain uses TRBV7-8 with TRBJ1-5; TRBD1 might be the D (5 bases). The CDR3 has 16 residues. Between the trimmed V and J ends, which lost 5 bases and 0 bases, there was a span of 14 bases. In germline, CDR1 is SGHVS, CDR2 FQNEAQ.

The V call is TRBV19, the J call TRBJ1-3; D possibly corresponds to TRBD1 (5 bases). This CDR3 is built from 14 residues. Germline CDR1 reads LNHDA; CDR2 reads SQIVND (reference sequence). Trimming removed 7 bases at V and 0 bases at J, with 10 bases between. DNA of the CDR3: TGTGCCAGTACTAGGACAAGCTCTGGAAACACCATATATTTT. Translated: CASTRTSSGNTIYF. The full variable domain, with the rest looked up from reference TRBV19 and TRBJ1-3, is DGGITQSPKYLFRKEGQNVTLSCEQNLNHDAMYWYRQDPGQGLRLIYYSQIVNDFQKGDIAEGYSVSREKKESFPLTVTSAQKNPTAFYLCASTRTSSGNTIYFGEGSWLTVV.

The chain is built from TRBV5-1 and TRBJ1-3; maybe TRBD1 (6 bases). CDR3 length equals 14 residues. The germline V gene encodes CDR1 SGHRS and CDR2 YFSETQ. V gave up 4 bases and J gave up 0 bases, with 8 bases separating them. The CDR3 DNA reads TGCGCCAGCAGCAAGGACAGCTCTGGAAACACCATATATTTT. Protein: CASSKDSSGNTIYF.

V and J are TRBV29-1 and TRBJ2-1, with 7 bases aligning to TRBD1. CDR1 is SQVTM, CDR2 ANQGSEA, per germline. Trimming removed 4 bases from V and 5 bases from J; junction bases left unmatched: 5. CDR3 length equals 13 residues. The CDR3, as DNA: TGCAGCGTTGCCAAGCAGGGGGACAATGAGCAGTTCTTC. Amino acids: CSVAKQGDNEQFF.

V and J are TRBV19 and TRBJ1-1, with TRBD1 matching over 8 bases. V trimming: 10 bases; J trimming: 1 base; junction bases outside the gene matches: 5. This CDR3 contains 13 residues. The germline gives CDR1 LNHDA, CDR2 SQIVND (reference sequence). This chain's CDR3 is CATRDRPNTEAFF. In DNA, the CDR3 is TGTGCCACCCGGGACAGGCCGAACACTGAAGCTTTCTTT.

The genes are TRBV4-1 and TRBJ1-1; D perhaps matches TRBD1 (6 bases). Germline V gene lookup returns CDR1 MGHRA and CDR2 YSYEKL. V was cut by 2 bases and J by 6 bases, with 16 bases left in between. The CDR3 has 15 amino acids. CDR3 in amino acids: CASSQYPRGAPEAFF. In nucleotides, the CDR3 is TGCGCCAGCAGCCAATACCCTCGGGGGGCCCCTGAAGCTTTCTTT.

Worth noting for this clone: Germline is not matched at one junction end, which may reflect a read error. The chain combines TRBV7-7 with TRBJ2-3; D remains unclear. This CDR3 contains 14 residues. CDR1 is SSHAT, CDR2 FNYEAQ, per germline (reference sequence). The CDR3 DNA sequence: TGTGCTAGCAGCTTAGGATCATGGTCAGATACGCAGTATTTT. As protein: CASSLGSWSDTQYF. The variable domain in full, with the rest retrieved from reference TRBV7-7 and TRBJ2-3, is GAGVSQSPRYKVTKRGQDVTLRCDPISSHATLYWYQQALGQGPEFLTYFNYEAQPDKSGLPSDRFSAERPEGSISTLTIQRTEQRDSAMYRCASSLGSWSDTQYFGPGTRLTVL.

The V and J genes are TRBV11-1 and TRBJ2-7, with 7 bases aligning to TRBD1. Germline trimming cut 5 bases from V and 7 bases from J; bases unmatched to any gene: 14. The CDR3 is 15 amino acids. Germline V gene sequence: CDR1 SGHAT, CDR2 FQDESV (reference sequence). In DNA, the CDR3 is TGTGCCAGCAGCAGTGACAGGGTAGTCCTGAGGGAGCAGTACTTC. Its translation: CASSSDRVVLREQYF.

This clone was found a few times. This rearrangement joins TRBV7-3 to TRBJ2-3, with 8 positions matching TRBD1. Germline V gene lookup returns CDR1 SGHTA and CDR2 FQGTGA. The CDR3 totals 14 residues. V shed 7 bases and J 1 base; nucleotides not matched to a gene: 4. In DNA, the CDR3 is TGTGCCAGCACTGAACAGGGGGGCACAGATACGCAGTATTTT. Protein sequence: CASTEQGGTDTQYF. Together with reference TRBV7-3 and TRBJ2-3, the CDR3 gives the full variable domain: GAGVSQTPSNKVTEKGKYVELRCDPISGHTALYWYRQSLGQGPEFLIYFQGTGAADDSGLPNDRFFAVRPEGSVSTLKIQRTERGDSAVYLCASTEQGGTDTQYFGPGTRLTVL.

The chain employs TRBV5-1 and TRBJ1-1, with D hard to call. V lost 7 bases and J lost 7, with 17 bases in between. The CDR3 totals 13 residues. Per germline, CDR1 SGHRS and CDR2 YFSETQ. The CDR3: CASASGAVGEAFF. For the CDR3, the DNA is TGCGCCAGCGCCTCGGGAGCGGTTGGTGAAGCTTTCTTT.

The V gene is TRBV5-8, the J gene TRBJ1-4, with a weak D call TRBD1 (5 bases). Germline-derived CDR1 and CDR2 are SGHTS and YDEGEE. The CDR3 sequence is 15 residues long. V was trimmed by 3 bases and J by 5 bases, leaving 14 bases between them. In DNA, the CDR3 is TGTGCCAGCAGCTGGTGGACATCCCTGAATGAAAAACTGTTTTTT. It yields the protein CASSWWTSLNEKLFF.

The chain uses TRBV3-1 (or the pseudogene TRBV3-2) and TRBJ1-5; a weak D match, TRBD1 (6 bases). Germline CDR1 is LGHDT and CDR2 is YNNKEL (reference sequence). CDR3 length equals 13 residues. V was trimmed by 4 bases and J by 11 bases, leaving 15 bases between them. The CDR3 DNA reads TGTGCCAGCAGCCCACAAACAGGGAATACCCAGCATTTT. Its translation: CASSPQTGNTQHF.

This rearrangement joins TRBV3-1 (or the pseudogene TRBV3-2) to TRBJ1-1; D is unresolved. V was cut by 4 bases and J by 6 bases, with 12 bases left in between. The CDR3 runs to 13 residues. Germline lookup yields CDR1 LGHDT and CDR2 YNNKEL (reference sequence). CDR3 sequence (DNA): TGTGCCAGCAGCCTCCTGGGAAGGGCTGAAGCTTTCTTT. Its protein is CASSLLGRAEAFF.

The chain combines TRBV29-1 with TRBJ2-5, with 9 bases identical to TRBD1. V trimming: 6 bases; J trimming: 4 bases; junction bases outside the gene matches: 6. The CDR3 is 13 amino acids. Germline lookup yields CDR1 SQVTM and CDR2 ANQGSEA. CDR3 region: CSVAGTGTETQYF. CDR3 DNA sequence: TGCAGCGTGGCCGGGACAGGGACAGAGACCCAGTACTTC.

The V and J genes are TRBV30 and TRBJ1-3; D perhaps matches TRBD1 (6 bases). The CDR3 has 14 amino acids. The germline CDR1 and CDR2 sequences are GTSNPN and SVGIG (reference sequence). Trimming took off 8 bases at V and 0 bases at J, with 14 bases between the two ends. The CDR3 region is CAHKGDNSGNTIYF. In nucleotides, the CDR3 is TGTGCCCACAAAGGGGACAACTCTGGAAACACCATATATTTT.

V and J are TRBV30 and TRBJ2-1; D is ambiguous. The CDR3 has 14 amino acids. Trimming took 4 bases from V and 0 from J, leaving 10 bases between them. The germline gives CDR1 GTSNPN, CDR2 SVGIG (reference sequence). The CDR3 region is CAWTTKGSYNEQFF. The CDR3 DNA sequence: TGTGCCTGGACAACTAAGGGCTCCTACAATGAGCAGTTCTTC.

This clone was recorded only once. This chain uses TRBV20-1 with TRBJ2-5; 9 bases are shared with TRBD2. Germline V gives CDR1 DFQATT, CDR2 SNEGSKA (reference sequence). This CDR3 has 14 residues. V was pared by 6 bases and J by 5 bases, with 10 bases of the junction left unmatched. CDR3 nucleotide sequence: TGCAGTGCGAGTAGCGGGAGCATCGTGGAGACCCAGTACTTC. Residues: CSASSGSIVETQYF.

This chain joins TRBV4-2 and TRBJ2-2, with 12 bases identical to TRBD1. With 6 bases clipped from V and 4 bases from J, the junction kept 3 bases outside the gene matches. This CDR3 region has 15 residues. Germline V lookup: CDR1 LGHNA, CDR2 YNFKEQ. CDR3 bases: TGTGCCAGCAGGGGACAGGGGGCCGGCACCGGGGAGCTGTTTTTT. Translated: CASRGQGAGTGELFF.

The chain joins TRBV7-9 to TRBJ1-6; TRBD1 might be the D (5 bases). The CDR3 has 17 residues. The germline V gene has CDR1 SEHNR and CDR2 FQNEAQ (reference sequence). Trimming removed 4 bases from V and 4 bases from J, with 17 bases in between. The CDR3 bases are TGTGCCAGCAGCTCCTTAGGGGACGTTTCATATAATTCACCCCTCCACTTT. Protein: CASSSLGDVSYNSPLHF.

The genes are TRBV5-4 and TRBJ1-1; tentatively, D is TRBD1 (6 bases). V was clipped by 0 bases and J by 1 base, with 10 bases between them. The CDR3 contains 15 residues. Germline V CDR1 and CDR2: SGHNT, YYREEE (reference sequence). The CDR3 is CASSLAGGANTEAFF. DNA of the CDR3: TGTGCCAGCAGCTTGGCCGGGGGCGCGAACACTGAAGCTTTCTTT.

The rearrangement joins TRBV19 to TRBJ1-6; 8 nucleotides line up with TRBD1. Trimming removed 2 bases from V and 5 bases from J; junction bases left unmatched: 5. Per germline, CDR1 LNHDA and CDR2 SQIVND (reference sequence). The CDR3 is made up of 16 amino acids. The CDR3 sequence: CASSIISDRDNSPLHF. Written as DNA, the CDR3 is TGTGCCAGTAGTATAATATCGGACAGGGATAATTCACCCCTCCACTTT.

V gene TRBV3-1 (or the pseudogene TRBV3-2) combines with J gene TRBJ2-5; TRBD1 or TRBD2 may be the D gene (6 bases each). The CDR3 length is 14 residues. V lost 1 base and J lost 4, with 10 bases in between. Germline loops: CDR1 LGHDT, CDR2 YNNKEL (reference sequence). CDR3 loop: CASSQGGAGETQYF. DNA for the CDR3: TGTGCCAGCAGCCAAGGGGGGGCGGGAGAGACCCAGTACTTC.

This chain uses TRBV3-1 (or the pseudogene TRBV3-2) with TRBJ2-3; 8 bases match TRBD2. Germline trimming cut 3 bases from V and 5 bases from J; bases unmatched to any gene: 10. Germline CDR1 LGHDT, CDR2 YNNKEL (reference sequence). The CDR3 contains 16 residues. This chain's CDR3 is CASSQSHGRAGDTQYF. The CDR3 nucleotides are TGTGCCAGCAGCCAGTCACACGGGAGGGCCGGAGATACGCAGTATTTT.

The chain has TRBV28 and TRBJ1-3; D is uncertain. Germline assignment: CDR1 MDHEN and CDR2 SYDVKM. Deletions cut 11 bases from V and 0 bases from J, with 8 bases between. The CDR3 extends over 12 amino acids. CDR3 sequence (DNA): TGTGCCGCCCGGAGCTCTGGAAACACCATATATTTT. This translates into CAARSSGNTIYF.

The chain's CDR3 is CASSPVATGAFNYGYTF. DNA for the CDR3: TGTGCCAGCTCACCCGTTGCGACAGGGGCCTTTAACTATGGCTACACCTTC. The V gene is TRBV18, the J gene TRBJ1-2; TRBD1 matches 8 bases. Trimming took 3 bases from V and 1 from J; bases not matched to a gene: 10. Germline values: CDR1 KGHSH, CDR2 LQKENI. The CDR3 contains 17 residues.

The rearrangement links TRBV7-9 to TRBJ1-1; 9 bases align to TRBD1. Germline V gene sequence: CDR1 SEHNR, CDR2 FQNEAQ (reference sequence). This CDR3 has 14 residues. V lost 5 bases and J lost 3; bases outside the gene matches: 4. Here the CDR3 DNA reads TGTGCCAGCAGCACTCGGACAGGGGACACTGAAGCTTTCTTT. Amino acids: CASSTRTGDTEAFF.

The J gene is TRBJ2-5, the V gene TRBV11-1; no clear D. V gave up 2 bases and J gave up 5 bases, with 9 bases separating them. The CDR3 covers 13 residues. CDR1 and CDR2 (germline): SGHAT, FQDESV (reference sequence). CDR3 residues: CASSLNALETQYF. The CDR3 coding sequence is TGTGCCAGCAGCTTAAACGCGCTCGAGACCCAGTACTTC.

V usage is TRBV9 and J usage is TRBJ1-2, with D perhaps matching TRBD1 (6 bases). The ends were cut back, 0 bases at V and 4 bases at J, with 16 bases in the middle. Germline V gives CDR1 SGDLS, CDR2 YYNGEE. The CDR3 runs to 16 residues. In DNA form, the CDR3 reads TGTGCCAGCAGCGTAGCGCCAGGGGAGGAGGTCTATGGCTACACCTTC. Protein product: CASSVAPGEEVYGYTF.

V gene TRBV3-1 (or the pseudogene TRBV3-2) combines with J gene TRBJ2-5; maybe TRBD1 (6 bases). The CDR3 is 16 residues long. V was shortened by 1 base and J by 5 bases, with 17 bases between the two germline ends. CDR1 and CDR2 from the germline V gene are LGHDT and YNNKEL (reference sequence). The CDR3 bases are TGTGCCAGCAGCCAAGTTTCACAGGGTAGGTGGGAGACCCAGTACTTC. This sequence encodes CASSQVSQGRWETQYF.

The gene calls are TRBV19 and TRBJ2-3, with D tentatively TRBD2 (5 bases). This CDR3 comprises 15 residues. Germline CDR1 reads LNHDA; CDR2 reads SQIVND (reference sequence). The ends were cut back, 4 bases at V and 1 base at J, with 12 bases in the middle. The CDR3 DNA sequence: TGTGCCAGTAGTAAGCGGACCCTCCGCACAGATACGCAGTATTTT. Translation gives CASSKRTLRTDTQYF.

V usage is TRBV13 and J usage is TRBJ2-7; D gene uncertain. Germline values: CDR1 PRHDT, CDR2 FYEKMQ (reference sequence). V lost 3 bases, J lost 3 bases, and 9 bases lay in between. The CDR3 contains 13 residues. CDR3 sequence (DNA): TGTGCCAGCAGCTTCCACGGAAGCTACGAGCAGTACTTC. Translation: CASSFHGSYEQYF. Drawing the rest from reference TRBV13 and TRBJ2-7, the complete variable domain is AAGVIQSPRHLIKEKRETATLKCYPIPRHDTVYWYQQGPGQDPQFLISFYEKMQSDKGSIPDRFSAQQFSDYHSELNMSSLELGDSALYFCASSFHGSYEQYFGPGTRLTVT.